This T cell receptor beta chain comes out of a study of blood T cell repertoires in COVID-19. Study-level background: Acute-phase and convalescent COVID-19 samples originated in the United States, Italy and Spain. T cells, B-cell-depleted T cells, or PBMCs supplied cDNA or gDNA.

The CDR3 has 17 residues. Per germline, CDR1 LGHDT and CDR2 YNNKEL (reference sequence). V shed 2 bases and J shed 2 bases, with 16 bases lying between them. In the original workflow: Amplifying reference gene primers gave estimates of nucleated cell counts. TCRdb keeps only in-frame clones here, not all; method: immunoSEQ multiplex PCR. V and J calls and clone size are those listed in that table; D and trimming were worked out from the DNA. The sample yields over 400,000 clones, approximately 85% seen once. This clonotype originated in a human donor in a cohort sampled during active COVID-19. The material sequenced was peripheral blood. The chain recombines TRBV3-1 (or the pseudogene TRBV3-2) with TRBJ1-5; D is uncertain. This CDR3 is CASSQSAAAGGNQPQHF. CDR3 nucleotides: TGTGCCAGCAGCCAAAGCGCTGCCGCCGGGGGCAATCAGCCCCAGCATTTT.